The clone carrying this T cell receptor (beta chain) was detected only a few times. Its antigen is undetermined. This sample was included in a study of post-analysis software for immune sequencing data. At the level of the study: In terms of disease course, relapsing-remitting, secondary progressive and progressive-relapsing multiple sclerosis were included.

With 6 bases removed from V and 9 bases from J, the gap between germline ends came to 24 bases. This CDR3 has 16 residues. Germline CDR1 is MNHEY and CDR2 is SMNVEV (reference sequence). Study results and caveats: Five TRBV segments, including TRBV5-6, TRBV5-1 and TRBV20-1, were more frequent in patients than controls. Strong co-clustering by F measure linked samples that shared a preparation batch.

Unique molecular identifiers had been added to the TCR beta cDNA libraries. A population of roughly 0.9 to 11 million T cells gave rise to roughly 500,000 cDNA molecules. TCRdb itself ran the PCR reads through MiXCR, one entry per CDR3 protein. The sample has 150,000 or so distinct CDR3 sequences, approximately 35% seen once. The receptor's source is a girl between 5 and 17 years old with multiple sclerosis. The starting material was blood, obtained after autologous hematopoietic stem cell transplantation. This sequence joins TRBV27 and TRBJ2-1, with D possibly TRBD2 on 6 matching bases. The CDR3 spells CASSLGYTSWKGEQFF. The CDR3 DNA follows: TGTGCCAGCAGCCTAGGATATACTAGCTGGAAGGGTGAGCAGTTCTTC.